Listed below are T cell receptor beta chains from one sample, sequenced in a study of vaccination effects on CD4 cells after COVID-19. These receptors lack a known antigen. This table comes from immunoSEQ multiplex PCR, and its TCRdb copy is limited to in-frame clones, with some not included. The table has roughly 25,000 clones, around 73% seen once. Specimen: CD4+ T cells from PBMCs cultured with SARS-CoV-2 spike peptides, collected before COVID-19 vaccination. Source of these receptors: a human donor who received a COVID-19 vaccine. Both conserved end residues are part of each CDR3. The D gene is left open where the match is weak. Some rows mark clone size as missing; the rest say once, few, many or name a class of expanded clone.

j_call clone_size d_call v_call cdr3_aa cdr3_nt
TRBJ2-5 - TRBD1 TRBV19 CASSMGAGGQETQYF TGTGCCAGTAGTATGGGGGCAGGGGGACAAGAGACCCAGTACTTC
TRBJ1-1 - TRBD1 TRBV4-1 CASSRRSGGAISDTEAFF TGCGCCAGCAGCCGCAGGTCAGGGGGCGCGATTTCGGACACTGAAGCTTTCTTT
TRBJ2-7 - TRBD1 TRBV6-5 CASSPGTGRYEQYF TGTGCCAGCAGTCCCGGGACAGGAAGGTACGAGCAGTACTTC
TRBJ1-5 - - TRBV5-6 CASSRKTGPNQPQHF TGTGCCAGCAGCCGAAAGACGGGACCTAATCAGCCCCAGCATTTT
TRBJ2-5 - TRBD2 TRBV7-2 CASSFLAGGGQETQYF TGTGCCAGCAGCTTTTTAGCGGGGGGGGGACAAGAGACCCAGTACTTC
TRBJ1-2 - TRBD1 TRBV5-4 CASSRRGQGYGYTF TGTGCCAGCAGCCGCCGGGGACAGGGCTATGGCTACACCTTC
TRBJ2-1 - - TRBV3-1/TRBV3-2 CASSPGLGVNNEQFF TGTGCCAGCAGCCCGGGACTGGGTGTTAACAATGAGCAGTTCTTC
TRBJ2-2 - TRBD2 TRBV5-4 CASSLGTSGVGNTGELFF TGTGCCAGCAGCTTGGGTACTAGCGGGGTGGGTAACACCGGGGAGCTGTTTTTT
TRBJ1-5 few TRBD1 TRBV10-2 CASSVTGAQPQHF TGCGCCAGCAGTGTAACAGGGGCTCAGCCCCAGCATTTT
TRBJ1-2 - TRBD1 TRBV6-5 CASNTRRTGYGYTF TGTGCCAGCAACACGAGAAGGACAGGTTATGGCTACACCTTC
TRBJ1-1 few TRBD1 TRBV19 CASSAARGTGQGNMNTEAFF TGTGCCAGTAGTGCCGCCCGAGGGACGGGACAGGGGAACATGAACACTGAAGCTTTCTTT
TRBJ2-6 once - TRBV5-1 CASSLAGGPGANVLTF TGCGCCAGCAGCTTGGCCGGCGGACCTGGGGCCAACGTCCTGACTTTC
TRBJ2-7 - - TRBV12-3/TRBV12-4 CASSRYYEQYF TGTGCCAGCAGTCGCTACTACGAGCAGTACTTC
TRBJ1-1 - - TRBV6-6 CASSTPERGTEAFF TGTGCCAGCAGTACCCCAGAAAGGGGGACTGAAGCTTTCTTT